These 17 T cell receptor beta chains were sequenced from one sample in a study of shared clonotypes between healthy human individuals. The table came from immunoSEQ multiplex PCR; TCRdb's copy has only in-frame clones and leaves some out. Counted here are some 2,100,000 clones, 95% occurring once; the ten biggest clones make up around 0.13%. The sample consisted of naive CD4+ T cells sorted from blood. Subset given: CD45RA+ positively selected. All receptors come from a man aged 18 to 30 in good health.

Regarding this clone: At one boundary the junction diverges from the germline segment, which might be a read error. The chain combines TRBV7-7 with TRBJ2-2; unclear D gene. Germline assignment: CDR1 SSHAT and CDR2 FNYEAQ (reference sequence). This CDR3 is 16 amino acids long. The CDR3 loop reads CASTKVSSSNTGELFF. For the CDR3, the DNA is TGTGCTAGCACCAAGGTGTCTTCCTCGAACACCGGGGAGCTGTTTTTT.

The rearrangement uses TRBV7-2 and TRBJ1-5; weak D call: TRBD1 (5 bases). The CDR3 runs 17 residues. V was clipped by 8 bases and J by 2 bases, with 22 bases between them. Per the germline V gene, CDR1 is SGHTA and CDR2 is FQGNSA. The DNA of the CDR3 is TGTGCCAGCGGCCGGGACCGCGGGGATTCCGGCAATCAGCCCCAGCATTTT. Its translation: CASGRDRGDSGNQPQHF.

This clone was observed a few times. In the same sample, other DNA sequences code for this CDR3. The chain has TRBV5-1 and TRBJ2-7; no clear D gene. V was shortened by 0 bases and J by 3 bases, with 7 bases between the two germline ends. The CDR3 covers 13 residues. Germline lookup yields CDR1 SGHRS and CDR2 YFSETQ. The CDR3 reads CASSLGRDYEQYF. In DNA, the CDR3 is TGCGCCAGCAGCTTGGGTAGGGACTACGAGCAGTACTTC.

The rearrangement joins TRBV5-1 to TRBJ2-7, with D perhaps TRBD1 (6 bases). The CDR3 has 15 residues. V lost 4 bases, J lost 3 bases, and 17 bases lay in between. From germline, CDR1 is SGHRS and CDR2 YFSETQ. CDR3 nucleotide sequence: TGCGCCAGCAGCCCGAGCCAGGGACAAAGCTACGAGCAGTACTTC. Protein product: CASSPSQGQSYEQYF.

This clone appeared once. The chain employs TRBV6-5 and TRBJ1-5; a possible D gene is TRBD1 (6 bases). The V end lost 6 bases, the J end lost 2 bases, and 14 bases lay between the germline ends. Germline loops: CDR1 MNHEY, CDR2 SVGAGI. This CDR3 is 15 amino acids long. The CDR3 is CASRRGGLGNQPQHF. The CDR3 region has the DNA TGTGCCAGCAGGCGTGGGGGGCTTGGCAATCAGCCCCAGCATTTT.

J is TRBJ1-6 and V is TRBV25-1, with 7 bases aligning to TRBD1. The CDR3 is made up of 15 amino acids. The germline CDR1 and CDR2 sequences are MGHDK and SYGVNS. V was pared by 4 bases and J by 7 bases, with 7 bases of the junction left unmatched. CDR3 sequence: CASSGGQADNSPLHF. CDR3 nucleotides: TGTGCCAGCAGTGGAGGACAGGCCGACAATTCACCCCTCCACTTT.

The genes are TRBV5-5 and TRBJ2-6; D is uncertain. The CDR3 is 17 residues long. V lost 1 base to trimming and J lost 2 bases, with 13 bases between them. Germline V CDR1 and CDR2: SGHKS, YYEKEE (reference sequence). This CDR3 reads CASSLSLGLTGANVLTF. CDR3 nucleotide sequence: TGTGCCAGCAGCTTGTCCCTCGGGCTTACTGGGGCCAACGTCCTGACTTTC.

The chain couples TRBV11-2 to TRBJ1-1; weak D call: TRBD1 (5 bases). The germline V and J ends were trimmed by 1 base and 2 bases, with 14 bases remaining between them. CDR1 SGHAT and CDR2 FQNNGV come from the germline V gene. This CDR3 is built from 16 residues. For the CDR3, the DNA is TGTGCCAGCAGCTTAGGAGCGGGACGGGGAAACACTGAAGCTTTCTTT. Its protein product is CASSLGAGRGNTEAFF. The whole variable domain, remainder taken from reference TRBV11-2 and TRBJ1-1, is EAGVAQSPRYKIIEKRQSVAFWCNPISGHATLYWYQQILGQGPKLLIQFQNNGVVDDSQLPKDRFSAERLKGVDSTLKIQPAKLEDSAVYLCASSLGAGRGNTEAFFGQGTRLTVV.

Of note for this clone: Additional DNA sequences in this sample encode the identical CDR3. CDR3 amino acids: CSARDAPEAFF. CDR3 nucleotide sequence: TGCAGTGCTAGAGATGCTCCTGAAGCTTTCTTT. The chain combines TRBV20-1 with TRBJ1-1; D is ambiguous. Germline assignment: CDR1 DFQATT and CDR2 SNEGSKA (reference sequence). CDR3 length: 11 amino acids. With 0 bases removed from V and 6 bases from J, the gap between germline ends came to 5 bases.

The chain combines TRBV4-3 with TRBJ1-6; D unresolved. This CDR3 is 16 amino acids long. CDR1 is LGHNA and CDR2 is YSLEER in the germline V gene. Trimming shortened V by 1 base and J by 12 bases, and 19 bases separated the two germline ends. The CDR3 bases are TGCGCCAGCAGCCAAGTCTACGTGAGAGGCTTAGGACCCCTCCACTTT. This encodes CASSQVYVRGLGPLHF.

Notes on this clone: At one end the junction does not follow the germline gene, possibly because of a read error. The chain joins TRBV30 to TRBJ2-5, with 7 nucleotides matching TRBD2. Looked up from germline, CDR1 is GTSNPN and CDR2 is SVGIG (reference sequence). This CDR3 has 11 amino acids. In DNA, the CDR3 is TGCGGCGGGAGCCTACAAGAGACCCAGTACTTC. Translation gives CGGSLQETQYF.

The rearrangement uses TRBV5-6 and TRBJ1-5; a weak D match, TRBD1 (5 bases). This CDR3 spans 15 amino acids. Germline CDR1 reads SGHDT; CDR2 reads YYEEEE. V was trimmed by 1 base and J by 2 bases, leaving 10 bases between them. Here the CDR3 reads CASSLRVGGNQPQHF. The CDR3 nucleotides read TGTGCCAGCAGCTTGAGGGTAGGGGGCAATCAGCCCCAGCATTTT.

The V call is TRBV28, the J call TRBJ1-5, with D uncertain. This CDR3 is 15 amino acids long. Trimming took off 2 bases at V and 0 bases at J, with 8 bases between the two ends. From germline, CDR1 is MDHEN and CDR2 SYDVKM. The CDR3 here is CASSLRRDSNQPQHF. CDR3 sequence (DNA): TGTGCCAGCAGTTTACGTAGGGATAGCAATCAGCCCCAGCATTTT.

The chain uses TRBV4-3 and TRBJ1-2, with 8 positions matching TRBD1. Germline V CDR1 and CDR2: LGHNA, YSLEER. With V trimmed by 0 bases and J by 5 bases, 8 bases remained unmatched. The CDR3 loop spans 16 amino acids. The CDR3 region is CASSQDRGRGLYGYTF. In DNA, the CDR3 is TGCGCCAGCAGCCAAGATCGGGGCAGGGGGCTTTATGGCTACACCTTC.

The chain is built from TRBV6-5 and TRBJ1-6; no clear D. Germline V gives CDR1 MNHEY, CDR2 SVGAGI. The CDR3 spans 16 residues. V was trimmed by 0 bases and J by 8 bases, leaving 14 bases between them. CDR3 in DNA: TGTGCCAGCAGTTACTCCGGTTCCCAGGCCCATTCACCCCTCCACTTT. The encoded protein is CASSYSGSQAHSPLHF.

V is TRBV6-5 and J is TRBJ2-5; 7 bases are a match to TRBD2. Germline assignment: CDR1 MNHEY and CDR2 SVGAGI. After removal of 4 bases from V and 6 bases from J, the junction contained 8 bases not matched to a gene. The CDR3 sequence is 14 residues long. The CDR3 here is CASSLPDGGKTQYF. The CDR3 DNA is TGTGCCAGCAGTTTACCGGACGGGGGGAAGACCCAGTACTTC.

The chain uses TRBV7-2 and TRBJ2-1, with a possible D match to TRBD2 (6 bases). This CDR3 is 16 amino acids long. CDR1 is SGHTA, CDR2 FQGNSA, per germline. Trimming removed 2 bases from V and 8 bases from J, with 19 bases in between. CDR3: CASSLPRGGAMYEQFF. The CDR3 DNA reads TGTGCCAGCAGCTTACCGCGGGGTGGTGCGATGTATGAGCAGTTCTTC. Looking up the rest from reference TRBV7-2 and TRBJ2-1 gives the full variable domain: GAGVSQSPSNKVTEKGKDVELRCDPISGHTALYWYRQSLGQGLEFLIYFQGNSAPDKSGLPSDRFSAERTGGSVSTLTIQRTQQEDSAVYLCASSLPRGGAMYEQFFGPGTRLTVL.